What follows are 7 T cell receptor beta chains derived from one specimen sequenced in a study of T cells in women clearing cervical HPV infection. Repertoires were generated with immunoSEQ multiplex PCR, while TCRdb's copy carries only in-frame clones and drops some. The sample totals about 40,000 clones. The sample consisted of blood buffy coat. The receptors stem from a woman aged 18-70 years with a cervical HPV16 infection that either progressed to CIN3+ or cleared (not recorded which).

With respect to this clone: The CDR3 extends 3 residues past the end of the read, so its final part is completed from the germline J gene. This chain links TRBV29-1 with TRBJ2-5, with 11 positions matching TRBD2. The germline V gene encodes CDR1 SQVTM and CDR2 ANQGSEA. CDR3 length: 15 residues. Trimming cost V 3 bases and J 1 base; bases outside gene matches: 4. Incomplete CDR3 DNA: TGCAGCGTTGACGGGACTAGCGGCGTCCAAGAGACC. Protein product: CSVDGTSGVQET. In full, the CDR3 reads CSVDGTSGVQETQYF.

As to this clone: The read ends 3 residues early relative to the CDR3; the germline J gene fills the gap. V usage is TRBV30 and J usage is TRBJ1-2; tentatively, D is TRBD1 (5 bases). The V gene lost 0 bases and the J gene lost 4 bases, with 15 bases spanning the gap. This CDR3 has 15 residues. Germline CDR1 GTSNPN, CDR2 SVGIG (reference sequence). The CDR3 loop is CAWSVLAGSSYGYTF. The DNA read from the CDR3 is TGTGCCTGGAGTGTACTCGCAGGGAGTAGCTATGGC.

Details on this clone: At one end, the junction sequence differs from germline, possibly due to a read error. The read halts 3 residues ahead of the CDR3 end, with the missing end drawn from the germline J gene. J is TRBJ1-1 and V is TRBV28, with unresolved D. CDR3 length: 17 residues. Germline CDR1 and CDR2: MDHEN and SYDVKM. The CDR3 DNA, read in part, is TGTGCCAGCATTTTAGCAGGTTGGGCCTCCTCGAACACTGAA. It encodes CASILAGWASSNTE. The full CDR3 protein is CASILAGWASSNTEAFF.

As for this clone: The CDR3 end lies 3 residues beyond the end of the read and is filled in from the germline J gene. V is TRBV24-1 and J is TRBJ2-1, with D possibly TRBD1 on 6 matching bases. The germline gives CDR1 KGHDR, CDR2 SFDVKD. With 3 bases removed from V and 7 bases from J, the gap between germline ends came to 15 bases. The CDR3 loop spans 15 amino acids. The part of the CDR3 DNA that was read is TGTGCCACCAGTGATAAGGCAACAGGGCGGAATGAG. Its protein is CATSDKATGRNE. The CDR3 in its entirety is CATSDKATGRNEQFF.

On this clone itself: The sequenced fragment ends 3 residues before the CDR3 boundary, so the rest is inferred from the germline J gene. The chain couples TRBV27 to TRBJ2-7, with 7 bases matching TRBD1. Germline trimming cut 3 bases from V and 2 bases from J; bases unmatched to any gene: 4. Germline V gene lookup returns CDR1 MNHEY and CDR2 SMNVEV (reference sequence). The CDR3 is made up of 14 amino acids. The CDR3 region is CASSFTGDPYEQYF. The sequenced CDR3 bases are TGTGCCAGCAGTTTCACAGGGGATCCCTACGAG.

With respect to this clone: The read stops 3 residues short of the end of the CDR3; the missing end is completed from the germline J gene. V and J are TRBV12-3 or TRBV12-4 and TRBJ2-7, with 9 nucleotides matching TRBD1. Germline trimming cut 5 bases from V and 2 bases from J; bases unmatched to any gene: 7. The CDR3 spans 15 residues. CDR3 residues: CASSKDRGVAYEQYF. Incomplete CDR3 DNA: TGTGCCAGCAGTAAGGACAGGGGAGTAGCCTACGAG.

Remarks on this clone: The read terminates 3 residues before the CDR3 end, so the remaining end is supplied by the germline J gene. The chain recombines TRBV28 with TRBJ2-7; perhaps TRBD1 as D (5 bases). The CDR3 contains 12 residues. The V and J ends lost 6 bases and 1 base respectively, with 7 bases between them. The V gene's germline CDR1 is MDHEN and CDR2 SYDVKM. The CDR3 here is CASRGASYEQYF. The CDR3 DNA, read in part, is TGTGCCAGCAGAGGGGCTTCCTACGAG.